This entry is about one TCR beta chain. The data originate from a study of blood T cell repertoires in COVID-19. Overall study context: Sources were T cells, B-cell-depleted T cells, or PBMCs; the material itself was cDNA or gDNA.

The repertoire was sequenced with immunoSEQ multiplex PCR; TCRdb's copy has only in-frame clones and lacks some. The repertoire holds approximately 170,000 clones, with approximately 90% as singletons. Germline lookup yields CDR1 SGHTA and CDR2 FQGNSA. V dropped 3 bases and J dropped 3; count of bases not matched to a gene: 8. The CDR3 consists of 16 residues. The sequenced sample was peripheral blood. This sequence originates from a man aged 45-65 years who had recovered from COVID-19. The chain uses TRBV7-2 and TRBJ2-7; 10 nucleotides match TRBD2. In DNA, the CDR3 is TGTGCCAGCAGCTTCAACCCGGGACTAGCGCGCTACGAGCAGTACTTC. This sequence encodes CASSFNPGLARYEQYF.